This T cell receptor (beta chain) is drawn from a study of blood T cell repertoires in COVID-19. The V and J ends lost 7 bases and 3 bases, in that order; junction bases with no gene match: 7. Germline V gene sequence: CDR1 SQVTM, CDR2 ANQGSEA. CDR3 length: 14 amino acids. Only in-frame clones appear in the TCRdb table, and some are missing; sequencing was by immunoSEQ multiplex PCR. There are some 190,000 clones in the sample; about 88% occur only once, and roughly 3.2% lies in the top ten. This rearrangement joins TRBV29-1 to TRBJ2-3; 10 bases fit TRBD2. The receptor was isolated from a woman in her twenties or thirties who had recovered from COVID-19. The specimen was PBMCs or T cells enriched from blood (not recorded which). The CDR3 protein is CSARSGGGTDTQYF. CDR3 in DNA: TGCAGCGCTCGAAGCGGGGGGGGAACAGATACGCAGTATTTT.